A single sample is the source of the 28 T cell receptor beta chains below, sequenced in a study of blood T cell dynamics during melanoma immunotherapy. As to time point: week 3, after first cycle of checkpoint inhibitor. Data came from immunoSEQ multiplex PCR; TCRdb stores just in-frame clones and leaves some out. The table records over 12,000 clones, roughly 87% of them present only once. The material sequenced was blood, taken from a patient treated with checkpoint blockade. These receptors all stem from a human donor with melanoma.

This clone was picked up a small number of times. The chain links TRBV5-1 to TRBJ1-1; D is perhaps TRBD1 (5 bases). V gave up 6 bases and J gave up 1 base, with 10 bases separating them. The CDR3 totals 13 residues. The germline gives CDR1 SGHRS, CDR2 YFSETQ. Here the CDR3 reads CASMRDGNTEAFF. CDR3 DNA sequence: TGCGCCAGCATGAGGGACGGGAACACTGAAGCTTTCTTT.

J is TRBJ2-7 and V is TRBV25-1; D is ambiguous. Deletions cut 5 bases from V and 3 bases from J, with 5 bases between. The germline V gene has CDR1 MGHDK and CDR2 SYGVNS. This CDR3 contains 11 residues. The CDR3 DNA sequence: TGTGCCAGCAGTCCCCTCTACGAGCAGTACTTC. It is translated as CASSPLYEQYF.

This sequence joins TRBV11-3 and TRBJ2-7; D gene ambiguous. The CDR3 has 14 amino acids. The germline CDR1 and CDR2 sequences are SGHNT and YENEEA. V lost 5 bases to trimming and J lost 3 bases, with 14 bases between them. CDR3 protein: CASSLPTPIYEQYF. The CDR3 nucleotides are TGTGCCAGCAGCCTCCCGACACCCATCTACGAGCAGTACTTC.

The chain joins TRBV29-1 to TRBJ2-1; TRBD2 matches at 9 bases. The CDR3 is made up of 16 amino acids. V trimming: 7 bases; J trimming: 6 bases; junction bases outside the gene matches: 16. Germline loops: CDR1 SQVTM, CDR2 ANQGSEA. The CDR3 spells CSAQKPSGTRRNEQFF. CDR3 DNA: TGCAGCGCCCAAAAGCCTAGCGGGACCCGGCGCAATGAGCAGTTCTTC.

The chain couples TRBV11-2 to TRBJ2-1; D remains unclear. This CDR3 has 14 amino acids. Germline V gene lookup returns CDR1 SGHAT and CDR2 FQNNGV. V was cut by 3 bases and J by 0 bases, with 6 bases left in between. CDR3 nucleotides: TGTGCCAGCAGCTTGGGTGGCTCCTACAATGAGCAGTTCTTC. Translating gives CASSLGGSYNEQFF.

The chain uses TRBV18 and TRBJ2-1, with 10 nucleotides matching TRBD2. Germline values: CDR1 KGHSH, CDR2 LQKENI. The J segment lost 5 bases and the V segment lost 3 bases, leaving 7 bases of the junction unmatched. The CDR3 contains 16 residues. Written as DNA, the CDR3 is TGTGCCAGCTCACCCACACTAGCGGGACTGAACAATGAGCAGTTCTTC. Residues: CASSPTLAGLNNEQFF.

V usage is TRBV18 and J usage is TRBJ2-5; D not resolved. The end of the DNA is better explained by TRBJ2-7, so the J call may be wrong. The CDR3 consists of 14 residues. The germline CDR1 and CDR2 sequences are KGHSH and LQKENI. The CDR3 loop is CASSPQDTPGEQYF. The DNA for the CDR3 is TGTGCCAGCTCACCACAAGACACTCCTGGCGAGCAGTACTTC.

CDR3: CASSLFSGSSYNEQFF. The CDR3 DNA is TGTGCCAGCAGCTTATTCAGCGGGAGCTCCTACAATGAGCAGTTCTTC. The chain couples TRBV7-6 to TRBJ2-1; 8 bases are shared with TRBD2. The CDR3 has 16 amino acids. J was trimmed by 0 bases and V by 2 bases; bases with no gene match: 3. The germline V gene encodes CDR1 SGHVS and CDR2 FNYEAQ.

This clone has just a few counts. The CDR3 protein is CASQYPPGELFF. Here the CDR3 DNA reads TGTGCCAGCCAGTATCCTCCCGGGGAGCTGTTTTTT. The chain links TRBV19 to TRBJ2-2, with no clear D. Germline lookup yields CDR1 LNHDA and CDR2 SQIVND (reference sequence). This CDR3 has 12 residues. Trimming took 9 bases from V and 6 from J, leaving 11 bases between them.

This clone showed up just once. This chain's CDR3 is CASTERGGSYNEQFF. The CDR3 DNA follows: TGTGCCAGCACGGAACGGGGGGGGTCCTACAATGAGCAGTTCTTC. This chain joins TRBV6-1 and TRBJ2-1, with TRBD2 matching over 8 bases. This CDR3 contains 15 residues. The V and J ends lost 7 bases and 1 base, in that order; junction bases with no gene match: 6. Germline V gene lookup returns CDR1 MNHNS and CDR2 SASEGT.

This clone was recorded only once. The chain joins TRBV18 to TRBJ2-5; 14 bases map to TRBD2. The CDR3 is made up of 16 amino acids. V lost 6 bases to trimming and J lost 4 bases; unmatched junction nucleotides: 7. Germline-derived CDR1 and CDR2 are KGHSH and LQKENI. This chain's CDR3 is CASSTPGLAGGETQYF. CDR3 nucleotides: TGTGCCAGCTCCACCCCCGGACTAGCGGGAGGAGAGACCCAGTACTTC. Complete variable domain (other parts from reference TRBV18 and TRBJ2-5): NAGVMQNPRHLVRRRGQEARLRCSPMKGHSHVYWYRQLPEEGLKFMVYLQKENIIDESGMPKERFSAEFPKEGPSILRIQQVVRGDSAAYFCASSTPGLAGGETQYFGPGTRLLVL.

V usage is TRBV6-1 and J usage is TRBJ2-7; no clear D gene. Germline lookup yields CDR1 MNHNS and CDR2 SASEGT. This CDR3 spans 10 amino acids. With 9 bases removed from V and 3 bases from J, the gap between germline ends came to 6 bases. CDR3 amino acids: CASKNYEQYF. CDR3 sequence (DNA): TGTGCCAGTAAGAACTACGAGCAGTACTTC.

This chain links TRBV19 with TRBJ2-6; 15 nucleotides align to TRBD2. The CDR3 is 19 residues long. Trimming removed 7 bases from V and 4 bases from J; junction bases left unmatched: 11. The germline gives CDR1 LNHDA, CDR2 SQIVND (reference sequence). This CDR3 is CASTLMGLAGGAGANVLTF. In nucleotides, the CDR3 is TGTGCCAGTACCCTAATGGGACTAGCGGGAGGTGCGGGGGCCAACGTCCTGACTTTC.

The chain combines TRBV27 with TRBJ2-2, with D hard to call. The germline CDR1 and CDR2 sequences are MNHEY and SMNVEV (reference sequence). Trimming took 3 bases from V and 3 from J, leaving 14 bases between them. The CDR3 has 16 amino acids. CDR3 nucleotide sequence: TGTGCCAGCAGTTTTAATCCCCCGACCTACACCGGGGAGCTGTTTTTT. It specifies CASSFNPPTYTGELFF.

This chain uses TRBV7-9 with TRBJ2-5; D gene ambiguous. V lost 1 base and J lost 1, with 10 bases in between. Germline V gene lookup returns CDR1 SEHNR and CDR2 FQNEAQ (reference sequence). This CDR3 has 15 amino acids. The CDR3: CASSLGVVIQETQYF. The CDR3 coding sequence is TGTGCCAGCAGCTTAGGAGTGGTAATCCAAGAGACCCAGTACTTC.

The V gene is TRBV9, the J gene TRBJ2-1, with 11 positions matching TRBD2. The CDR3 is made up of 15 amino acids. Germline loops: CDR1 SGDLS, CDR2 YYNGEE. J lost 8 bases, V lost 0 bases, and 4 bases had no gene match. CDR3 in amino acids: CASSVVLAGVDEQFF. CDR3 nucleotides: TGTGCCAGCAGCGTAGTACTAGCGGGAGTAGATGAGCAGTTCTTC.

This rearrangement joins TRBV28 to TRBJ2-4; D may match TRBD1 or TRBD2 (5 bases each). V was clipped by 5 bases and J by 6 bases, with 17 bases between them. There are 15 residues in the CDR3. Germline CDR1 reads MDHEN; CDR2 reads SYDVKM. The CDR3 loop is CASSLRGRVGNIQYF. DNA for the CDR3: TGTGCCAGCAGTCTCCGGGGCAGGGTGGGAAACATTCAGTACTTC.

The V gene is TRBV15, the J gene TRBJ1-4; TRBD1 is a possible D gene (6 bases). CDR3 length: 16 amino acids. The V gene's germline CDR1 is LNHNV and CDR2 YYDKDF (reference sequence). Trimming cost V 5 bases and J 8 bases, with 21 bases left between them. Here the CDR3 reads CATSEIRGQGGEKLFF. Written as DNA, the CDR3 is TGTGCCACCAGCGAAATCCGTGGCCAAGGGGGGGAAAAACTGTTTTTT.

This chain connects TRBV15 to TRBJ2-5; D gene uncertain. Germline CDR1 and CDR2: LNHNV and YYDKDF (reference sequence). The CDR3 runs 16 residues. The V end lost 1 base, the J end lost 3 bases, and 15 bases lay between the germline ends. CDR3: CATSRVIGAPKETQYF. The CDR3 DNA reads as TGTGCCACCAGCAGAGTTATTGGAGCCCCGAAAGAGACCCAGTACTTC.

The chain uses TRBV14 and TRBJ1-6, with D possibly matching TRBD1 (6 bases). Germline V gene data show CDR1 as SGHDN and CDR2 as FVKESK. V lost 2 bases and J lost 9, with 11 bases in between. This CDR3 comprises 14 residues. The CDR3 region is CASSQFQGPSPLHF. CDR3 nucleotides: TGTGCCAGCAGCCAATTTCAGGGGCCTTCACCCCTCCACTTT.

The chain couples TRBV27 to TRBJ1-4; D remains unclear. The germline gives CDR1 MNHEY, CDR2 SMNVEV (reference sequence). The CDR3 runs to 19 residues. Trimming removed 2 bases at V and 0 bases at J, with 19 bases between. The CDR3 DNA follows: TGTGCCAGCAGTTTAGGCCTGGGGAGGGCTGGAGCAACTAATGAAAAACTGTTTTTT. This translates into CASSLGLGRAGATNEKLFF.

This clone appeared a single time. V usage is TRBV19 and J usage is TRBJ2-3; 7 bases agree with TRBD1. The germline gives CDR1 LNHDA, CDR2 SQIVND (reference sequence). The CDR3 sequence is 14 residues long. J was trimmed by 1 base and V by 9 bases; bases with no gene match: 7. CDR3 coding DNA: TGTGCCAGCACTACCGGACAGGGCACAGATACGCAGTATTTT. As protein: CASTTGQGTDTQYF.

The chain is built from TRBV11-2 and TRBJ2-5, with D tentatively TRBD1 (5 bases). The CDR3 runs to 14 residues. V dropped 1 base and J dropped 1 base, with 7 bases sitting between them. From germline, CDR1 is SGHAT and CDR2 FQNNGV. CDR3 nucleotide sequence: TGTGCCAGCAGCTTAGTGCAGGGCCAAGAGACCCAGTACTTC. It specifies CASSLVQGQETQYF.

The DNA for the CDR3 is TGTGCCAGCAGCTTTGGACCAGATACGCAGTATTTT. Encoded protein: CASSFGPDTQYF. The rearrangement links TRBV7-9 to TRBJ2-3; D not certain. V lost 3 bases, J lost 4 bases, and 5 bases lay in between. This CDR3 has 12 amino acids. CDR1 and CDR2 (germline): SEHNR, FQNEAQ (reference sequence). Full variable domain (remainder filled in from reference TRBV7-9 and TRBJ2-3): DTGVSQNPRHKITKRGQNVTFRCDPISEHNRLYWYRQTLGQGPEFLTYFQNEAQLEKSRLLSDRFSAERPKGSFSTLEIQRTEQGDSAMYLCASSFGPDTQYFGPGTRLTVL.

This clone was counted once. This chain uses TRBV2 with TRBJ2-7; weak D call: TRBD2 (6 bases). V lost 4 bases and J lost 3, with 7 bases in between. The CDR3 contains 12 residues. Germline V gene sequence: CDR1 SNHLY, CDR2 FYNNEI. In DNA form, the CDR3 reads TGTGCCAGCAGTGTCGGGGGCTACGAGCAGTACTTC. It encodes CASSVGGYEQYF.

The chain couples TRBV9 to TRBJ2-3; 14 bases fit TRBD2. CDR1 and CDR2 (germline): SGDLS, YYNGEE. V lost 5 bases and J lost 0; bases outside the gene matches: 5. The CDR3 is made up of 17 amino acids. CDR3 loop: CASSGTSGGPSTDTQYF. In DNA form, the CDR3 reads TGTGCCAGCAGTGGGACTAGCGGGGGACCTAGCACAGATACGCAGTATTTT.

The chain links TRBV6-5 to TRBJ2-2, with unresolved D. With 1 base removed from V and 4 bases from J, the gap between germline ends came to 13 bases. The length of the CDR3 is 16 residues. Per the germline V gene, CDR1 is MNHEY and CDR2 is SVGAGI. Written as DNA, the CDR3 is TGTGCCAGCAGTTACTTCTCAGGCCCGAGCACCGGGGAGCTGTTTTTT. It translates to CASSYFSGPSTGELFF.

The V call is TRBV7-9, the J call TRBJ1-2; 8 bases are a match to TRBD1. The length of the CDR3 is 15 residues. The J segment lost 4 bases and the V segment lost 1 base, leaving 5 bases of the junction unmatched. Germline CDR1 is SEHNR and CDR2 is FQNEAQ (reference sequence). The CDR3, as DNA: TGTGCCAGCAGCTTAGGGCAGGGGGCCTCCTATGGCTACACCTTC. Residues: CASSLGQGASYGYTF.